These T cell receptor beta chains were read from a single sample in a study of blood T cell repertoires in COVID-19. The assay was immunoSEQ multiplex PCR, and TCRdb's table has in-frame clones only and misses some. The sample shows about 120,000 clones, around 89% of them seen only once. The sample was peripheral blood. The receptors here all came from a man between 50 and 59 years old with acute or convalescent COVID-19. Each CDR3 is given with its conserved first and last residue. D genes are given only for firm matches. Only part of the rows carry a size: once, few, many, or a class if the clone is expanded.

j_call clone_size v_call d_call cdr3_nt cdr3_aa
TRBJ1-1 NA TRBV2 NA TGTGCCAGCAGAAAGGGGGGGGATCGGACCACTGAAGCTTTCTTT CASRKGGDRTTEAFF
TRBJ2-2 NA TRBV7-8 TRBD2 TGTGCCAGCAGCCGAACCGGGACTAGCCCCCTTTTAAACACCGGGGAGCTGTTTTTT CASSRTGTSPLLNTGELFF
TRBJ2-5 NA TRBV5-4 TRBD2 TGTGCCAGCAGCTTCAAGCGGGAGCGGCGAGAGACCCAGTACTTC CASSFKRERRETQYF
TRBJ2-5 NA TRBV24-1 TRBD1 TGTGCCACCAGCACAGGGGGCGCAGAGACCCAGTACTTC CATSTGGAETQYF
TRBJ1-2 NA TRBV14 NA TGTGCCAGCAGCCAAGACCGGTTATATGGCTACACCTTC CASSQDRLYGYTF
TRBJ2-4 NA TRBV24-1 NA TGTGCCACCAGTGACTCGTGGACACCGGGCGTAAAAAACATTCAGTACTTC CATSDSWTPGVKNIQYF
TRBJ2-7 NA TRBV9 NA TGTGCCAGCAGCGTACGGGTGGCCTCCTACGAGCAGTACTTC CASSVRVASYEQYF
TRBJ1-2 NA TRBV2 NA TGTGCCAGCAGCGCCCCGCGATCCCAAACCAACTATGGCTACACCTTC CASSAPRSQTNYGYTF
TRBJ1-5 NA TRBV28 NA TGTGCCAGCAGTCTTCGAACAGGGACGAGCAATCAGCCCCAGCATTTT CASSLRTGTSNQPQHF
TRBJ2-1 NA TRBV6-5 NA TGTGCCAGCAACCCGCTGCAGGGAACCTACAATGAGCAGTTCTTC CASNPLQGTYNEQFF
TRBJ1-1 NA TRBV29-1 TRBD1 TGCAGCGTTAACAGGGGCAACACTGAAGCTTTCTTT CSVNRGNTEAFF
TRBJ2-7 NA TRBV5-4 NA TGTGCCAGCAGCTTCGGCTACGAGCAGTACTTC CASSFGYEQYF
TRBJ1-5 NA TRBV19 TRBD1 TGTGCCAGTAGGAATCCGGGACAGGGGTATCAGCCCCAGCATTTT CASRNPGQGYQPQHF
TRBJ1-4 NA TRBV6-9 TRBD1 TGTGCCAGCAGTTACCCAGGGGGCACGGGGGAAAAACTGTTTTTT CASSYPGGTGEKLFF
TRBJ1-1 NA TRBV11-3 NA TGTGCCAGCAGCTTCCCACAGTACACTGAAGCTTTCTTT CASSFPQYTEAFF
TRBJ2-2 NA TRBV18 TRBD2 TGTGCCAGCTCACCACAGCTAGCGGGGAACACCGGGGAGCTGTTTTTT CASSPQLAGNTGELFF
TRBJ2-1 NA TRBV10-2 TRBD2 TGCGCCAGCAGTGAGGGACTAGCGGGAGTATATGAGCAGTTCTTC CASSEGLAGVYEQFF
TRBJ1-2 NA TRBV6-5 NA TGTGCCAGCAGTTACAGCGGACTCCCCAGCTATGGCTACACCTTC CASSYSGLPSYGYTF
TRBJ2-3 NA TRBV4-1 TRBD2 TGCGCCAGCAGCCAGACCGCGGGAGGGCCCGCAGATACGCAGTATTTT CASSQTAGGPADTQYF
TRBJ2-6 NA TRBV11-3 TRBD1 TGTGCCAGCCGCTCCGGGACAGGACACTCTGGGGCCAACGTCCTGACTTTC CASRSGTGHSGANVLTF
TRBJ1-2 NA TRBV5-1 TRBD1 TGCGCCAGCAGCTTTATCCAGACAGGGGCTGGCTACACCTTC CASSFIQTGAGYTF
TRBJ2-3 NA TRBV18 TRBD1 TGTGCCAGCTCGACAGGGTTTCGGGGCACAGATACGCAGTATTTT CASSTGFRGTDTQYF
TRBJ2-3 NA TRBV7-2 NA TGTGCCAGCAGCGATCTAGCGTACAGCACAGATACGCAGTATTTT CASSDLAYSTDTQYF
TRBJ2-7 few TRBV19 TRBD2 TGTGCCAGTAGTATCCTTAGCGGGAGCTCCTACGAGCAGTACTTC CASSILSGSSYEQYF
TRBJ2-5 NA TRBV12-3/TRBV12-4 TRBD2 TGTGCCAGCAGCCCCGGGAGGCGGGAGACCCAGTACTTC CASSPGRRETQYF
TRBJ1-2 NA TRBV24-1 TRBD1 TGTGCCACCAGTGATCCAAACCAACGGACAGGGGGCTACGGCTACACCTTC CATSDPNQRTGGYGYTF
TRBJ1-5 NA TRBV6-5 NA TGTGCCAGCAGTCCTCCCTCCGGGGGTGGCCAGCCCCAGCATTTT CASSPPSGGGQPQHF
TRBJ2-1 NA TRBV2 TRBD2 TGTGCCAGCAGTGCTAGCGGGAGAAGGGATGAGCAGTTCTTC CASSASGRRDEQFF
TRBJ2-5 NA TRBV7-2 NA TGTGCCAGCAGCTTAAATCCAGGGGTGGCGACCCAGTACTTC CASSLNPGVATQYF
TRBJ1-5 few TRBV7-8 NA TGTGCCAGCAGCCGCCGGGACAACAATCAGCCCCAGCATTTT CASSRRDNNQPQHF
TRBJ1-4 NA TRBV19 NA TGTGCCAGTAGTCTCGGACCCGGCGGGGCTAATGAAAAACTGTTTTTT CASSLGPGGANEKLFF
TRBJ1-5 NA TRBV7-8 NA TGTGCCAGCAGCTCAGGGTATACAGGTCAGCCCCAGCATTTT CASSSGYTGQPQHF
TRBJ2-7 NA TRBV27 NA TGTGCCAGCACCCTGACAGGTTACTCCTACGAGCAGTACTTC CASTLTGYSYEQYF
TRBJ2-2 once TRBV5-1 NA TGCGCCAGCAGCCCGGACTTATGGGAGCTGTTTTTT CASSPDLWELFF
TRBJ1-1 NA TRBV7-9 TRBD1 TGTGCCAGCAGCTTCCCGCAGGGGGCTGATTTGAACACTGAAGCTTTCTTT CASSFPQGADLNTEAFF
TRBJ2-2 NA TRBV4-1 NA TGCGCCAGCAGCCAAAGCGAAACCCGGGGCACCGGGGAGCTGTTTTTT CASSQSETRGTGELFF
TRBJ1-1 NA TRBV9 NA TGTGCCAGCAGCGTAGATGGTCGACAGACGAACACTGAAGCTTTCTTT CASSVDGRQTNTEAFF
TRBJ2-5 NA TRBV12-5 NA TGTGCTAGTCGTTCCGGAGGCCCCCAAGAGACCCAGTACTTC CASRSGGPQETQYF
TRBJ1-1 NA TRBV19 NA TGTGCCAGTTCTCCCCCAGGACGGGAGCACACTGAAGCTTTCTTT CASSPPGREHTEAFF
TRBJ2-7 NA TRBV29-1 NA TGCAGCGTAAAGTGGGGCAGTTCCTACGAGCAGTACTTC CSVKWGSSYEQYF
TRBJ2-3 NA TRBV24-1 NA TGTGCCACCAGTGTTGCAGGGGCAGATACGCAGTATTTT CATSVAGADTQYF
TRBJ2-1 NA TRBV6-6 TRBD2 TGTGCCAGCAGTTTGCCGGGACTACCTCCCTCCAATGAGCAGTTCTTC CASSLPGLPPSNEQFF
TRBJ2-1 NA TRBV19 NA TGTGCCAGTAGTATTGAGGGCGGGAAGGCGCAGTTCTTC CASSIEGGKAQFF
TRBJ1-2 NA TRBV7-9 TRBD1 TGTGCCAGCAGCCTAGGGACAGGCTATGGCTACACCTTC CASSLGTGYGYTF
TRBJ2-7 NA TRBV18 TRBD1 TGTGCCAGTCACACAGGGGGCGTTTACGAGCAGTACTTC CASHTGGVYEQYF
TRBJ2-1 NA TRBV18 TRBD1 TGTGCCAGCTCATCACCGGGACAGGGGGTAAATGAGCAGTTCTTC CASSSPGQGVNEQFF
TRBJ2-1 NA TRBV30 TRBD2 TGTGCCTGGAGTAAGGTAGCGGGAGGACAAGAGCAGTTCTTC CAWSKVAGGQEQFF
TRBJ2-7 NA TRBV10-1 NA TGCGCCGGCACTCGGGATCGCACCTACGAGCAGTACTTC CAGTRDRTYEQYF